These T cell receptor beta chains were read from a single sample in a study of blood T cells in healthy people across ages. A single record per CDR3 protein comes from TCRdb applying MiXCR to the 5' RACE reads. This table holds about 1.5 million distinct CDR3 sequences, under 55% found once. Sequencing was carried out using blood. The receptors come from a woman under 30 in good health. Both conserved end residues are part of each CDR3. D genes are given only for firm matches. A clone size is listed for some rows: how often the clone was seen (once, few, many), or a class if it is expanded.

V gene	J gene	clone size	D gene	CDR3 protein	CDR3 DNA
TRBV20-1	TRBJ2-1	.	.	CSARATGRLGYNEQFF	TGCAGTGCTAGAGCGACGGGAAGACTTGGTTACAATGAGCAGTTCTTC
TRBV5-1	TRBJ2-3	few	.	CASSSGGFNTQYF	TGCGCCAGCAGCTCTGGGGGCTTTAATACGCAGTATTTT
TRBV2	TRBJ1-2	few	.	CASSEAWTSANYGYTF	TGTGCCAGCAGTGAAGCGTGGACGTCAGCTAACTATGGCTACACCTTC
TRBV11-1	TRBJ2-1	.	.	CAGSLPYAAGDNEQFF	TGTGCCGGCAGCCTCCCCTACGCGGCGGGTGACAATGAGCAGTTCTTC
TRBV29-1	TRBJ1-1	.	.	CSGARENTEAFF	TGCAGCGGTGCGCGGGAGAACACTGAAGCTTTCTTT
TRBV20-1	TRBJ2-1	.	.	CSANYGSSNEQFF	TGCAGTGCTAACTACGGGAGTAGCAATGAGCAGTTCTTC
TRBV28	TRBJ2-1	.	.	CASTKATRDEQFF	TGTGCCAGCACCAAGGCCACGCGCGATGAGCAGTTCTTC
TRBV4-1	TRBJ1-6	few	.	CASSHEEKTYNSPLHF	TGCGCCAGCAGCCATGAAGAAAAGACCTATAATTCACCCCTCCACTTT
TRBV6-5	TRBJ1-6	few	TRBD1	CASSYSGQGYSPLHF	TGTGCCAGCAGTTACTCGGGACAGGGTTATTCACCCCTCCACTTT
TRBV29-1	TRBJ2-7	few	.	CSVGGASEQYF	TGCAGCGTTGGCGGGGCGTCCGAGCAGTACTTC
TRBV11-2	TRBJ2-1	few	TRBD1	CASSLDLGRSRGTGDEQFF	TGTGCCAGCAGCTTAGATTTAGGCCGGTCCCGAGGGACAGGGGATGAGCAGTTCTTC
TRBV6-5	TRBJ2-7	.	.	CASSSETASLLYEQYF	TGTGCCAGCAGTTCGGAGACAGCCTCTTTACTCTACGAGCAGTACTTC
TRBV27	TRBJ2-5	.	.	CASTSGGGNEQYF	TGTGCCAGCACCTCGGGAGGGGGCAATGAGCAGTACTTC
TRBV27	TRBJ2-1	.	TRBD1	CASSPGQAPLAGEQFF	TGTGCCAGCAGTCCAGGACAGGCCCCCTTAGCTGGGGAGCAGTTCTTC
TRBV20-1	TRBJ1-4	.	.	CRAAGGGEKLFF	TGCAGGGCAGCGGGCGGGGGAGAAAAACTGTTTTTT
TRBV7-2	TRBJ2-1	few	TRBD2	CASSLALAGQFF	TGTGCCAGCAGCTTAGCACTAGCGGGGCAGTTCTTC
TRBV18	TRBJ1-5	.	.	CASCRDGNQPQHF	TGTGCCAGCTGCCGGGATGGCAATCAGCCCCAGCATTTT
TRBV2	TRBJ2-1	.	.	CAIIIGNNEQFF	TGTGCCATCATTATAGGTAACAATGAGCAGTTCTTC
TRBV10-1	TRBJ2-3	.	TRBD2	CASSGSSTSGGADTQYF	TGCGCCAGCAGTGGCAGCTCGACTAGCGGGGGTGCAGATACGCAGTATTTT
TRBV7-9	TRBJ2-7	.	.	CASSSRTRWYEQYF	TGTGCCAGCAGCTCCAGGACGAGGTGGTACGAGCAGTACTTC
TRBV27	TRBJ2-1	few	.	CASILQGALVRAYNEQFF	TGTGCCAGCATACTCCAAGGGGCCCTCGTAAGAGCCTACAATGAGCAGTTCTTC
TRBV7-9	TRBJ2-3	once	TRBD2	CASSLEGRRGKRNTQYF	TGTGCCAGCAGCTTAGAAGGGCGGCGGGGGAAGAGGAATACGCAGTATTTT
TRBV12-3/TRBV12-4	TRBJ2-7	few	.	CASSSPGLVEQYF	TGTGCCAGCAGCAGCCCGGGGCTAGTTGAGCAGTACTTC
TRBV6-5	TRBJ2-1	once	.	CASSYLHLSYNEQFF	TGTGCCAGCAGTTATCTACATCTCTCCTACAATGAGCAGTTCTTC
TRBV27	TRBJ2-1	.	TRBD1	CASSFLGQGRDEQFF	TGTGCCAGCAGTTTTCTGGGACAGGGTCGAGATGAGCAGTTCTTC
TRBV7-8	TRBJ1-5	.	.	CASSAEGRYSNQPQHF	TGTGCCAGCAGCGCAGAGGGGAGATATAGCAATCAGCCCCAGCATTTT
TRBV12-3/TRBV12-4	TRBJ2-5	.	.	CANSTLGGATFEETQYF	TGTGCCAACAGTACCCTAGGCGGAGCGACCTTCGAAGAGACCCAGTACTTC
TRBV5-1	TRBJ1-4	.	.	CASRASKTPTNEKLFF	TGCGCCAGCAGAGCCTCGAAGACACCAACTAATGAAAAACTGTTTTTT
TRBV9	TRBJ1-4	few	.	CASSVESSGTAEKLFF	TGTGCCAGCAGCGTAGAAAGTAGTGGAACAGCCGAAAAACTGTTTTTT
TRBV24-1	TRBJ1-2	.	.	CATSDQDSGGYTF	TGTGCCACCAGTGACCAGGACAGCGGGGGCTACACCTTC
TRBV27	TRBJ2-7	.	.	CASSPTPQGEQYF	TGTGCCAGCAGTCCCACTCCTCAGGGCGAGCAGTACTTC
TRBV30	TRBJ1-5	.	TRBD1	CAWRRGSNQPQHF	TGTGCCTGGCGCAGGGGGTCCAATCAGCCCCAGCATTTT
TRBV20-1	TRBJ1-4	.	.	CSARDPGRATNEKLFF	TGCAGTGCTAGAGATCCAGGGAGGGCAACTAATGAAAAACTGTTTTTT
TRBV20-1	TRBJ2-7	.	TRBD2	CSARGLRTSGTLSYEQYF	TGCAGTGCTAGAGGCCTCCGGACTAGCGGGACCCTCTCCTACGAGCAGTACTTC
TRBV27	TRBJ2-1	.	.	CASSSLLGGYYNEQFF	TGTGCCAGCAGTTCCTTGTTAGGCGGGTACTACAATGAGCAGTTCTTC
TRBV10-3	TRBJ1-2	many	.	CAISEPGRTANYGYTF	TGTGCCATCAGTGAGCCAGGACGCACAGCCAACTATGGCTACACCTTC
TRBV27	TRBJ2-1	.	.	CACSLMGPTGLDNEQFF	TGTGCCTGCAGTTTAATGGGCCCCACAGGGCTGGACAATGAGCAGTTCTTC
TRBV10-3	TRBJ2-1	.	TRBD2	CAIGEGGPEYNEQFF	TGTGCCATCGGGGAGGGAGGCCCCGAGTACAATGAGCAGTTCTTC
TRBV20-1	TRBJ2-4	.	.	CSAIYRGKNIQYF	TGCAGTGCTATTTACCGGGGCAAAAACATTCAGTACTTC
TRBV29-1	TRBJ2-1	once	TRBD2	CSAGTSGSNEQFF	TGCAGCGCCGGGACTAGCGGGAGCAATGAGCAGTTCTTC
TRBV20-1	TRBJ1-1	.	.	CSARVARVDAEAFF	TGCAGTGCTAGAGTGGCCAGGGTTGACGCTGAAGCTTTCTTT
TRBV24-1	TRBJ2-3	.	TRBD2	CATSGGGTDTQYF	TGTGCCACCTCGGGGGGAGGCACAGATACGCAGTATTTT
TRBV6-5	TRBJ1-2	.	.	CASSSSGGYTF	TGTGCCAGCTCCAGCTCGGGAGGCTACACCTTC
TRBV12-3/TRBV12-4	TRBJ1-2	.	.	CASRRLYGYTF	TGTGCCAGCAGGAGATTATATGGCTACACCTTC
TRBV5-1	TRBJ2-5	.	TRBD2	CASSPGTSGDQETQYF	TGCGCCAGCAGCCCAGGGACTAGCGGAGACCAAGAGACCCAGTACTTC
TRBV12-3/TRBV12-4	TRBJ2-3	.	.	CASTLEAGKMGTDTQYF	TGTGCCAGCACCCTGGAAGCAGGGAAGATGGGCACAGATACGCAGTATTTT
TRBV28	TRBJ2-7	few	TRBD1	CASSLSGTGMREQYF	TGTGCCAGCAGTTTATCCGGGACAGGCATGCGGGAGCAGTACTTC
TRBV7-2	TRBJ2-1	.	TRBD2	CASSLGAGGTMDEQFF	TGTGCCAGCAGCTTGGGGGCGGGGGGTACGATGGATGAGCAGTTCTTC